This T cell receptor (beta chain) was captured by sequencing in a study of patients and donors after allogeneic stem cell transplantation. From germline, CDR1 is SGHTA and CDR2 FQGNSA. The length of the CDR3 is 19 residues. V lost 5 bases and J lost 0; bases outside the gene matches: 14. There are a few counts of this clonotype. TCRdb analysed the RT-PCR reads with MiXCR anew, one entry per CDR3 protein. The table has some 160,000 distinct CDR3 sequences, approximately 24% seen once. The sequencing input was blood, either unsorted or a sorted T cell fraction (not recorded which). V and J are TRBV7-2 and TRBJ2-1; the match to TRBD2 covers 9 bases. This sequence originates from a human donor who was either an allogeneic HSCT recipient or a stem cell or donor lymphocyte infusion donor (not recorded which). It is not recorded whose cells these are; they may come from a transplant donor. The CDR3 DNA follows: TGTGCCAGCAGCACGAGGGGGCGGGAGGGCCTTAGCTCCTACAATGAGCAGTTCTTC. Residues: CASSTRGREGLSSYNEQFF.